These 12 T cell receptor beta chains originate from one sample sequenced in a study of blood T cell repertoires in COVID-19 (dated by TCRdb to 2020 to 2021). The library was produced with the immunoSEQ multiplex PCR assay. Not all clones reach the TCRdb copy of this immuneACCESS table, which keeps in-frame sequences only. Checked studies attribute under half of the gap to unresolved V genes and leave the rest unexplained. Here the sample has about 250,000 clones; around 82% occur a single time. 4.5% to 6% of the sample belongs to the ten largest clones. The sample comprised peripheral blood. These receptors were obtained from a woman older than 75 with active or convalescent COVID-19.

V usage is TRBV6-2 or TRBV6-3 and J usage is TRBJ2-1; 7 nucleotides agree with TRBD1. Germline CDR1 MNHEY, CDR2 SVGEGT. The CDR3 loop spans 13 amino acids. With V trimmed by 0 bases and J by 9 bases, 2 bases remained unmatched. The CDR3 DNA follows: TGTGCCAGCAGTTACTCGACAGGGCCTGAGCAGTTCTTC. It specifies CASSYSTGPEQFF.

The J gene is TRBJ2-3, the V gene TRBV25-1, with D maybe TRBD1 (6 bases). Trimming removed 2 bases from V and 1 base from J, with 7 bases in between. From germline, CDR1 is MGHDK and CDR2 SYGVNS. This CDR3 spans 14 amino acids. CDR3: CASSEGTRTDTQYF. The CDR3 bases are TGTGCCAGCAGTGAAGGGACACGCACAGATACGCAGTATTTT.

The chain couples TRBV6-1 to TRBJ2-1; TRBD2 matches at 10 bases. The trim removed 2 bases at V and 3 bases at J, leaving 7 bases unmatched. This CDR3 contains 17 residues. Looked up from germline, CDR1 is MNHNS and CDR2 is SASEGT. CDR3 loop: CASSEPGLATFYNEQFF. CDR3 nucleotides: TGTGCCAGCAGTGAACCGGGACTAGCGACTTTCTACAATGAGCAGTTCTTC.

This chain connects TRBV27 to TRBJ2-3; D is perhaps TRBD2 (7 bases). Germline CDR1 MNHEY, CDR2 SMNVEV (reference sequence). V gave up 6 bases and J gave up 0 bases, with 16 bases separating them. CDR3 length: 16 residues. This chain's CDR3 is CASRQGRDTSTDTQYF. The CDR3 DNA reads TGTGCCAGCAGACAAGGGAGGGACACAAGCACAGATACGCAGTATTTT.

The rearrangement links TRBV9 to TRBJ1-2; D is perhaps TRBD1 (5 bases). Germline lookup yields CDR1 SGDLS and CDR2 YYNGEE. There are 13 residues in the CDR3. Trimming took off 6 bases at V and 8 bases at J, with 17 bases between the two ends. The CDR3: CASTRTGGEGYTF. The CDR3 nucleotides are TGTGCCAGCACCCGGACGGGGGGGGAAGGCTACACCTTC.

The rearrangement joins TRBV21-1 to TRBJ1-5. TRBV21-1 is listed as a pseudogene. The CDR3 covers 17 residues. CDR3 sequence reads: CASSYPRGLGSNQPQHF. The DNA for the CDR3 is TGTGCCAGCAGCTACCCCCGAGGGCTTGGGAGCAATCAGCCCCAGCATTTT.

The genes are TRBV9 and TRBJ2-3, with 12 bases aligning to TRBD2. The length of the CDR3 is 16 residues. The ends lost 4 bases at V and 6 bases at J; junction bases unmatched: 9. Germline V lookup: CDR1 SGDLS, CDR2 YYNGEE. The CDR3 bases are TGTGCCAGCAGCCCCAGACTAGCGGGAGTCTCTGATACGCAGTATTTT. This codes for CASSPRLAGVSDTQYF.

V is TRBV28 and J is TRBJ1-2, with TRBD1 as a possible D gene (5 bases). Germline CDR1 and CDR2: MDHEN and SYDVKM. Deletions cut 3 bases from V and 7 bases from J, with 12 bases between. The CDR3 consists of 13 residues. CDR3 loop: CASSFAGRGGYTF. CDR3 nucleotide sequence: TGTGCCAGCAGTTTTGCTGGGAGGGGTGGCTACACCTTC.

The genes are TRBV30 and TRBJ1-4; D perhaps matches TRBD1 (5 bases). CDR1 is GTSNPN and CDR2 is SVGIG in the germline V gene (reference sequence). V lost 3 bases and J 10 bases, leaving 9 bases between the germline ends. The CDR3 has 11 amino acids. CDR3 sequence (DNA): TGTGCCTGGAGCTCGGGGGGAAAACTGTTTTTT. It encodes CAWSSGGKLFF.

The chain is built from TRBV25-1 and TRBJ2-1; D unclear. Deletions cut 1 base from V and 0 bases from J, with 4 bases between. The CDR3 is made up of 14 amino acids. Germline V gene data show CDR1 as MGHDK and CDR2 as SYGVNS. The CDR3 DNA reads TGTGCCAGCAGTGAATCGGTCTCCTACAATGAGCAGTTCTTC. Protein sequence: CASSESVSYNEQFF.

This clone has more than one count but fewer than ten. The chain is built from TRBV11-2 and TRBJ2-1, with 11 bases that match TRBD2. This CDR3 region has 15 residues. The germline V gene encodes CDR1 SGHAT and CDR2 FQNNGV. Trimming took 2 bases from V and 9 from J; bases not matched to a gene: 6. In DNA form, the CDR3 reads TGTGCCAGCAGCTTATTAGCGGGGGGGGTAGGTGAGCAGTTCTTC. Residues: CASSLLAGGVGEQFF.

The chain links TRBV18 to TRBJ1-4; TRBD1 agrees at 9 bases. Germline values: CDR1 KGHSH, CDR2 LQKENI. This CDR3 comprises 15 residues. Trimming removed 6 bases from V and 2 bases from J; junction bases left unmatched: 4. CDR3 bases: TGTGCCAGCTCCCCCGGACAGGGGACTAATGAAAAACTGTTTTTT. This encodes CASSPGQGTNEKLFF.